Listed below are T cell receptor beta chains from one sample, sequenced in a study of blood T cell repertoires in COVID-19. The repertoire was sequenced with immunoSEQ multiplex PCR; TCRdb's copy has only in-frame clones and lacks some. In the table there are some 250,000 clones, about 68% of which are singletons. The sample comprised peripheral blood. These receptors originate from a woman aged 80 or over with acute or convalescent COVID-19. The CDR3 runs from the conserved cysteine through the conserved F or W. The order of the fields is V gene, J gene, CDR3 protein.

V gene: TRBV6-5
J gene: TRBJ1-1
CDR3 protein: CASSSGSLPAFF

V gene: TRBV27
J gene: TRBJ1-4
CDR3 protein: CASKRKANEKLFF

V gene: TRBV10-3
J gene: TRBJ2-6
CDR3 protein: CAINSRDTSFSGANVLTF

V gene: TRBV3-1/TRBV3-2
J gene: TRBJ2-1
CDR3 protein: CASSLLQGEQFF

V gene: TRBV6-2/TRBV6-3
J gene: TRBJ1-6
CDR3 protein: CASSPRGRSYNSPLHF

V gene: TRBV5-4
J gene: TRBJ1-6
CDR3 protein: CASSLTAVRDSPLHF

V gene: TRBV5-6
J gene: TRBJ1-1
CDR3 protein: CASSFAGLSRNTEAFF

V gene: TRBV5-8
J gene: TRBJ2-1
CDR3 protein: CASSLRVIRGYNEQFF

V gene: TRBV11-2
J gene: TRBJ1-2
CDR3 protein: CASSLYPRGGGNYGYTF

V gene: TRBV3-1/TRBV3-2
J gene: TRBJ2-1
CDR3 protein: CASSQGQISYNEQFF

V gene: TRBV21-1
J gene: TRBJ1-2
CDR3 protein: CASSSRTGSVYGYTF

V gene: TRBV7-2
J gene: TRBJ2-2
CDR3 protein: CASSFTSGMNTGELFF

V gene: TRBV28
J gene: TRBJ1-2
CDR3 protein: CASSLETPPGGSGYTF

V gene: TRBV6-5
J gene: TRBJ2-2
CDR3 protein: CASSYSAEGGTGELFF

V gene: TRBV4-2
J gene: TRBJ1-2
CDR3 protein: CASSQRGGSRYGYTF

V gene: TRBV3-1/TRBV3-2
J gene: TRBJ2-1
CDR3 protein: CASSRGQGGYNEQFF

V gene: TRBV13
J gene: TRBJ2-1
CDR3 protein: CASSLVGRATYNEQFF

V gene: TRBV25-1
J gene: TRBJ2-5
CDR3 protein: CASSSGSPQTQYF

V gene: TRBV6-2/TRBV6-3
J gene: TRBJ2-5
CDR3 protein: CASSFPWQRRYQETQYF

V gene: TRBV6-6
J gene: TRBJ2-7
CDR3 protein: CASRLSGRANTYEQYF

V gene: TRBV12-3/TRBV12-4
J gene: TRBJ2-7
CDR3 protein: CASTPGLGEQYF

V gene: TRBV3-1/TRBV3-2
J gene: TRBJ2-1
CDR3 protein: CASSQGTGGGNEQFF

V gene: TRBV3-1/TRBV3-2
J gene: TRBJ1-3
CDR3 protein: CASSRGTSRSGNTIYF

V gene: TRBV5-1
J gene: TRBJ2-5
CDR3 protein: CASSFQVQETQYF

V gene: TRBV13
J gene: TRBJ1-1
CDR3 protein: CASSLEGMGTEAFF

V gene: TRBV5-5
J gene: TRBJ1-1
CDR3 protein: CASSRGQGNLRNEAFF

V gene: TRBV3-1/TRBV3-2
J gene: TRBJ1-6
CDR3 protein: CASSQNRAFSSPLHF

V gene: TRBV29-1
J gene: TRBJ2-3
CDR3 protein: CSVVPLAGVTDTQYF

V gene: TRBV29-1
J gene: TRBJ2-7
CDR3 protein: CSVGQGQPYEQYF

V gene: TRBV29-1
J gene: TRBJ1-5
CDR3 protein: CSVGQGSGNQPQHF

V gene: TRBV2
J gene: TRBJ2-3
CDR3 protein: CASKAGGNTDTQYF

V gene: TRBV6-5
J gene: TRBJ1-5
CDR3 protein: CASSYSTGGQPQHF

V gene: TRBV2
J gene: TRBJ1-6
CDR3 protein: CASSAGGSSYNSPLHF

V gene: TRBV6-6
J gene: TRBJ2-7
CDR3 protein: CASSTAGSGEQYF

V gene: TRBV7-9
J gene: TRBJ1-1
CDR3 protein: CASSLGPVNTEAFF

V gene: TRBV11-2
J gene: TRBJ2-5
CDR3 protein: CASSLARQLYQETQYF

V gene: TRBV29-1
J gene: TRBJ2-7
CDR3 protein: CSVGGGRQREYF

V gene: TRBV18
J gene: TRBJ2-2
CDR3 protein: CASSPVRSLNTGELFF

V gene: TRBV7-8
J gene: TRBJ1-5
CDR3 protein: CASSLSPAGTNQPQHF

V gene: TRBV6-5
J gene: TRBJ2-3
CDR3 protein: CASTSSSGGADTQYF

V gene: TRBV7-2
J gene: TRBJ2-7
CDR3 protein: CASSFSSGSSSYEQYF

V gene: TRBV10-2
J gene: TRBJ2-2
CDR3 protein: CASTLPGLAVNTGELFF

V gene: TRBV12-3/TRBV12-4
J gene: TRBJ1-6
CDR3 protein: CASSLGTDSPLHF

V gene: TRBV7-9
J gene: TRBJ2-6
CDR3 protein: CASSLSRAGANVLTF

V gene: TRBV7-9
J gene: TRBJ1-4
CDR3 protein: CASRAGQGGEKLFF